One T cell receptor beta chain is described in this entry. The junction shows a germline mismatch at one end, possibly a read error. This table comes from immunoSEQ multiplex PCR, and its TCRdb copy is limited to in-frame clones, with some not included. The sample has tens of thousands of clones, roughly nine tenths seen once. The CDR3 sequence is 14 residues long. Germline V CDR1 and CDR2: MGHRA, YSYEKL. These data come from a study of control samples from healthy donors and cancer patients. Sequences were obtained from blood. V is TRBV4-1 and J is TRBJ2-1; D uncertain. This clonotype was obtained from a woman aged 70-85 years in good health. The DNA for the CDR3 is TGCGCCAGCAGCCAAGATGAAGCTCCACTTAGGACGGTCTTC. Its protein is CASSQDEAPLRTVF.